A single sample is the source of the 25 T cell receptor beta chains below, sequenced in a study of T cell responses to AZD1222 COVID-19 vaccine. Using immunoSEQ multiplex PCR, the repertoire was profiled, and TCRdb retains in-frame clones only, with some absent. This table holds about 140,000 clones, 85% to 90% found once. The sample was peripheral blood, taken on day 0 of AZD1222 vaccination. The receptors stem from an adult in good health.

V usage is TRBV9 and J usage is TRBJ1-3; TRBD1 agrees at 7 bases. Looked up from germline, CDR1 is SGDLS and CDR2 is YYNGEE. The J segment lost 4 bases and the V segment lost 0 bases, leaving 4 bases of the junction unmatched. This CDR3 is built from 15 residues. The CDR3, as DNA: TGTGCCAGCAGCGTAGGGACAGGATGGGGAAACACCATATATTTT. As protein: CASSVGTGWGNTIYF.

The V and J genes are TRBV19 and TRBJ2-3; 7 bases are shared with TRBD2. The germline V gene has CDR1 LNHDA and CDR2 SQIVND (reference sequence). V shed 10 bases, J shed 3 bases, and the junction held 10 bases outside the gene matches. The CDR3 runs 14 residues. The CDR3 DNA follows: TGTGCCACCGCCGGGAGGTGGTGGACAGATACGCAGTATTTT. Amino acid sequence: CATAGRWWTDTQYF.

V and J are TRBV6-5 and TRBJ1-4; D may be TRBD1 (5 bases). The CDR3 length is 16 residues. Between the trimmed V and J ends, which lost 0 bases and 3 bases, there was a span of 11 bases. Germline loops: CDR1 MNHEY, CDR2 SVGAGI. The DNA for the CDR3 is TGTGCCAGCAGTTACTCGACGTGGGGGGCTAATGAAAAACTGTTTTTT. This codes for CASSYSTWGANEKLFF.

The chain has TRBV19 and TRBJ1-5; D gene ambiguous. The germline V gene has CDR1 LNHDA and CDR2 SQIVND (reference sequence). The V gene lost 7 bases and the J gene lost 7 bases, with 11 bases spanning the gap. The CDR3 totals 12 residues. The CDR3, as DNA: TGTGCCAGTAAGTTAAAGGGCCAGCCCCAGCATTTT. This gives the protein CASKLKGQPQHF.

The rearrangement links TRBV6-5 to TRBJ1-1; D not resolved. The V gene lost 0 bases and the J gene lost 5 bases, with 16 bases spanning the gap. The CDR3 sequence is 16 residues long. Germline CDR1 is MNHEY and CDR2 is SVGAGI. The CDR3: CASSYSIGRTATEAFF. CDR3 nucleotides: TGTGCCAGCAGTTACTCGATCGGGCGGACGGCGACTGAAGCTTTCTTT.

The rearrangement joins TRBV18 to TRBJ1-1, with D hard to call. The CDR3 sequence is 12 residues long. Per germline, CDR1 KGHSH and CDR2 LQKENI. V lost 1 base to trimming and J lost 3 bases, with 3 bases between them. This chain's CDR3 is CASSPQDTEAFF. The DNA of the CDR3 is TGTGCCAGCTCACCACAGGACACTGAAGCTTTCTTT.

The chain joins TRBV24-1 to TRBJ1-5; D is ambiguous. V lost 3 bases and J 6 bases, leaving 5 bases between the germline ends. Germline V gene sequence: CDR1 KGHDR, CDR2 SFDVKD. The CDR3 is 12 residues long. The CDR3, as DNA: TGTGCCACCAGTGATGGAGGTCAGCCCCAGCATTTT. It translates to CATSDGGQPQHF.

V usage is TRBV29-1 and J usage is TRBJ2-1; D gene ambiguous. V was shortened by 2 bases and J by 9 bases, with 14 bases between the two germline ends. Germline CDR1 and CDR2: SQVTM and ANQGSEA. The CDR3 spans 13 residues. The CDR3 spells CSVESFGGGEQFF. The CDR3 DNA sequence: TGCAGCGTTGAATCGTTCGGCGGCGGTGAGCAGTTCTTC.

The chain combines TRBV30 with TRBJ1-1; TRBD1 matches 8 bases. The trim removed 2 bases at V and 3 bases at J, leaving 5 bases unmatched. The CDR3 sequence is 14 residues long. CDR1 and CDR2 from the germline V gene are GTSNPN and SVGIG (reference sequence). Written as DNA, the CDR3 is TGTGCCTGGAGTTGGACAGGGAAGTACACTGAAGCTTTCTTT. This gives the protein CAWSWTGKYTEAFF.

This chain uses TRBV5-4 with TRBJ2-1, with D perhaps assigned TRBD1 or TRBD2 (5 bases each). The V end lost 5 bases, the J end lost 3 bases, and 12 bases lay between the germline ends. Germline-derived CDR1 and CDR2 are SGHNT and YYREEE (reference sequence). The CDR3 contains 14 residues. The CDR3 here is CASSYRDGYNEQFF. CDR3 nucleotide sequence: TGTGCCAGCAGTTACCGGGACGGCTACAATGAGCAGTTCTTC.

The chain employs TRBV5-4 and TRBJ2-7; the match to TRBD2 covers 9 bases. With 1 base clipped from V and 5 bases from J, the junction kept 4 bases outside the gene matches. The CDR3 runs to 14 residues. Germline lookup yields CDR1 SGHNT and CDR2 YYREEE (reference sequence). The CDR3 is CASSLNSGRHEQYF. The CDR3 bases are TGTGCCAGCAGCTTGAATAGCGGGAGACACGAGCAGTACTTC.

The chain carries TRBV28 and TRBJ1-5; 8 nucleotides agree with TRBD1. This CDR3 has 15 residues. The trim removed 5 bases at V and 7 bases at J, leaving 10 bases unmatched. The germline gives CDR1 MDHEN, CDR2 SYDVKM. Written as DNA, the CDR3 is TGTGCCAGCAGTCCGACAGGGGTAGGGCAACAGCCCCAGCATTTT. Protein sequence: CASSPTGVGQQPQHF.

This chain links TRBV28 with TRBJ1-4; D not certain. CDR3 length equals 15 residues. The V and J ends lost 4 bases and 0 bases respectively, with 9 bases between them. Germline CDR1 is MDHEN and CDR2 is SYDVKM. The CDR3 DNA sequence: TGTGCCAGCAGTTCGGAGGGAGCAACTAATGAAAAACTGTTTTTT. It yields the protein CASSSEGATNEKLFF.

The chain recombines TRBV9 with TRBJ2-2, with D uncertain. The V and J ends lost 2 bases and 6 bases respectively, with 5 bases between them. The CDR3 spans 12 residues. Germline V gene lookup returns CDR1 SGDLS and CDR2 YYNGEE. CDR3 loop: CASSVKAGELFF. CDR3 nucleotide sequence: TGTGCCAGCAGCGTGAAGGCCGGGGAGCTGTTTTTT. The full variable domain, its missing parts supplied by reference TRBV9 and TRBJ2-2, is DSGVTQTPKHLITATGQRVTLRCSPRSGDLSVYWYQQSLDQGLQFLIQYYNGEERAKGNILERFSAQQFPDLHSELNLSSLELGDSALYFCASSVKAGELFFGEGSRLTVL.

CDR3: CASSRLDSTYEQYF. CDR3 sequence (DNA): TGTGCCAGCAGCAGACTAGACAGTACCTACGAGCAGTACTTC. The chain uses TRBV6-6 and TRBJ2-7; tentatively, D is TRBD2 (6 bases). With 6 bases removed from V and 2 bases from J, the gap between germline ends came to 14 bases. CDR1 and CDR2 from the germline V gene are MNHNY and SVGAGI (reference sequence). CDR3 length: 14 residues.

The chain links TRBV28 to TRBJ1-2; maybe TRBD1 (5 bases). Trimming removed 4 bases from V and 2 bases from J, with 11 bases in between. Germline CDR1 MDHEN, CDR2 SYDVKM. The CDR3 spans 14 residues. The CDR3, as DNA: TGTGCCAGCAGTTCCTATGAGGGGAACTATGGCTACACCTTC. Translation gives CASSSYEGNYGYTF.

The V call is TRBV5-4, the J call TRBJ1-3; D gene ambiguous. The CDR3 extends over 13 amino acids. Germline CDR1 and CDR2: SGHNT and YYREEE (reference sequence). V was pared by 4 bases and J by 4 bases, with 9 bases between. The DNA for the CDR3 is TGTGCCAGCAGCCTTAACCGCGGAAACACCATATATTTT. It yields the protein CASSLNRGNTIYF.

By sample fraction, this clone is medium-sized. This sample includes further DNA sequences coding for the same CDR3. V usage is TRBV7-6 and J usage is TRBJ2-2, with 11 bases that match TRBD2. The V segment lost 5 bases and the J segment 6 bases; nucleotides outside the gene matches: 11. The germline V gene has CDR1 SGHVS and CDR2 FNYEAQ. The CDR3 runs to 17 residues. The CDR3 DNA is TGTGCCAGCAGCGTCCTAGCGGGAGGCCCCGGGGCCGGGGAGCTGTTTTTT. The encoded protein is CASSVLAGGPGAGELFF.

This chain links TRBV9 with TRBJ1-4, with 9 bases aligning to TRBD1. The CDR3 loop spans 15 amino acids. Trimming removed 3 bases from V and 5 bases from J; junction bases left unmatched: 5. Germline loops: CDR1 SGDLS, CDR2 YYNGEE. CDR3 nucleotides: TGTGCCAGCAGCGGCACAGGGGGCGAGAATGAAAAACTGTTTTTT. It codes for CASSGTGGENEKLFF. Together with reference TRBV9 and TRBJ1-4, the CDR3 gives the full variable domain: DSGVTQTPKHLITATGQRVTLRCSPRSGDLSVYWYQQSLDQGLQFLIQYYNGEERAKGNILERFSAQQFPDLHSELNLSSLELGDSALYFCASSGTGGENEKLFFGSGTQLSVL.

The J gene is TRBJ1-1, the V gene TRBV7-2, with TRBD1 matching 8 bases. The V and J ends lost 2 bases and 5 bases, in that order; junction bases with no gene match: 1. The CDR3 consists of 13 residues. Germline V gene lookup returns CDR1 SGHTA and CDR2 FQGNSA. CDR3 amino acids: CASSLHRGTEAFF. CDR3 coding DNA: TGTGCCAGCAGCTTACACAGGGGGACTGAAGCTTTCTTT.

The chain employs TRBV6-2 or TRBV6-3 and TRBJ1-5, with no clear D. Germline lookup yields CDR1 MNHEY and CDR2 SVGEGT. This CDR3 has 12 residues. Trimming removed 5 bases from V and 4 bases from J, with 6 bases in between. CDR3 in DNA: TGTGCCAGCAGTCGACTAAATCAGCCCCAGCATTTT. It specifies CASSRLNQPQHF.

The chain links TRBV13 to TRBJ1-6; a possible D gene is TRBD1 (6 bases). With 5 bases removed from V and 5 bases from J, the gap between germline ends came to 10 bases. CDR1 and CDR2 from the germline V gene are PRHDT and FYEKMQ (reference sequence). The CDR3 has 14 amino acids. DNA for the CDR3: TGTGCCAGCAGCCAGAGGGGGAATAATTCACCCCTCCACTTT. Translating it yields CASSQRGNNSPLHF.

This rearrangement joins TRBV30 to TRBJ1-2, with D perhaps matching TRBD1 (5 bases). The germline V and J ends were trimmed by 1 base and 5 bases, with 14 bases remaining between them. The CDR3 loop spans 14 amino acids. Germline assignment: CDR1 GTSNPN and CDR2 SVGIG (reference sequence). DNA for the CDR3: TGTGCCTGGAGTGAATCCGGGGCCACGTATGGCTACACCTTC. It yields the protein CAWSESGATYGYTF.

The rearrangement links TRBV10-3 to TRBJ2-7; D is possibly TRBD2 (6 bases). Per the germline V gene, CDR1 is ENHRY and CDR2 is SYGVKD. Trimming left V 2 bases short and J 6 bases short, with 14 bases between. CDR3 length equals 14 residues. CDR3: CAISETGEVGEQYF. The CDR3, as DNA: TGTGCCATCAGTGAGACGGGAGAAGTAGGCGAGCAGTACTTC.

This sequence joins TRBV5-1 and TRBJ2-7; 8 positions agree with TRBD2. Germline CDR1 reads SGHRS; CDR2 reads YFSETQ. V lost 0 bases to trimming and J lost 4 bases; unmatched junction nucleotides: 9. CDR3 size: 16 residues. The CDR3 spells CASSLEPAGGDYEQYF. In DNA form, the CDR3 reads TGCGCCAGCAGCTTGGAGCCGGCGGGGGGCGATTACGAGCAGTACTTC.